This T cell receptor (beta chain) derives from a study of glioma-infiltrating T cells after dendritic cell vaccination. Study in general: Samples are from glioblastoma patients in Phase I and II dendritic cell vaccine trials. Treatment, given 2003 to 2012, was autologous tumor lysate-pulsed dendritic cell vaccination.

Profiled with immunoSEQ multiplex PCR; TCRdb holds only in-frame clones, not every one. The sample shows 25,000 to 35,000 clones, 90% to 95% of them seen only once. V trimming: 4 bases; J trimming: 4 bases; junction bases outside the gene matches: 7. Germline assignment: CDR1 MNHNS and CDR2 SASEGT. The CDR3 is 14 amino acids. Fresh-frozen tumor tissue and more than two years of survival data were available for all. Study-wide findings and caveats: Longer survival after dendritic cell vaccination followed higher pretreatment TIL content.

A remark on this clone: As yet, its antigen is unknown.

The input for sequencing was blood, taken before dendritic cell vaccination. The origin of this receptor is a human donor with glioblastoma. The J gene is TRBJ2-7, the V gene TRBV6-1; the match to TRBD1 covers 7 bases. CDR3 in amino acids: CASSVSQGEYEQYF. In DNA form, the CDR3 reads TGTGCCAGCAGTGTCTCCCAGGGGGAGTACGAGCAGTACTTC.